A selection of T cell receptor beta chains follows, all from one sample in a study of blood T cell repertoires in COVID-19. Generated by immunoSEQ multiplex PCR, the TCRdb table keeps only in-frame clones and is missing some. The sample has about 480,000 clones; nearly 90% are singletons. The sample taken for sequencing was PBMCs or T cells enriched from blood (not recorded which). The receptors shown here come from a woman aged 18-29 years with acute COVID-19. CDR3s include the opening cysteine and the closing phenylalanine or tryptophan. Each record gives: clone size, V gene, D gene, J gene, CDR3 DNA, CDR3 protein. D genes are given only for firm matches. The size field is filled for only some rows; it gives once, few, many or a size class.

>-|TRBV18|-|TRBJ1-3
TGTGCCAGCTCACCTCTGGGACTCACCTCTGGAAACACCATATATTTT
CASSPLGLTSGNTIYF
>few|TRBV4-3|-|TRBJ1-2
TGCGCCAGCAGCCAAGTCGATAATGGGCTCAATGGCTACACCTTC
CASSQVDNGLNGYTF
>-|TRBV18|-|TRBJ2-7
TGTGCCAGCTCACCACCGGGGGGCTCCTACGAGCAGTACTTC
CASSPPGGSYEQYF
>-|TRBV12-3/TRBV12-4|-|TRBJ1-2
TGTGCCAGCAGTTTAATGAGGGACTATGGCTACACCTTC
CASSLMRDYGYTF
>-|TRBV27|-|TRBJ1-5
TGTGCCAGCAGTACCCAGGGCCGCAATCAGCCCCAGCATTTT
CASSTQGRNQPQHF
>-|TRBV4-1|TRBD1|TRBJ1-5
TGCGCCAGCAGCCGTGGACAGGTAATTGGACAGCCCCAGCATTTT
CASSRGQVIGQPQHF
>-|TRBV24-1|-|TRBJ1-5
TGTGCCACCAGTGATTTACAGGGAGAATCTGGGCAGCCCCAGCATTTT
CATSDLQGESGQPQHF
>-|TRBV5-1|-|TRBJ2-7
TGCGCCAGCAGCTCCAGGGTGGGGCACTACGAGCAGTACTTC
CASSSRVGHYEQYF
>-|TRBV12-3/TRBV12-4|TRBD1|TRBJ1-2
TGTGCCAGCTTAGGGACAGACCTTGGCTACACCTTC
CASLGTDLGYTF
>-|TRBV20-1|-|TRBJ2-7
TGCAGTGCTAGTAGGGACACTACCTCGAACGAGCAGTACTTC
CSASRDTTSNEQYF
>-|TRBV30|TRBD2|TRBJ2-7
TGTGCCTGGAGTTCGGGCGGGACTAGCTCCTACGAGCAGTACTTC
CAWSSGGTSSYEQYF
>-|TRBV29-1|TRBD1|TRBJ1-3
TGCAGCGTCGCTACAGGGGCATCTGGAAACACCATATATTTT
CSVATGASGNTIYF
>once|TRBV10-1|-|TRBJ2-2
TGCGCCAGCAGTGAGAATTTGAGGGGGGAGCTGTTTTTT
CASSENLRGELFF
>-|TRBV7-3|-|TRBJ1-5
TGTGCCAGCAGCCCAAAGGGTAGGCGGCAGCGGGTAGGACGACAGCCCCAGCATTTT
CASSPKGRRQRVGRQPQHF